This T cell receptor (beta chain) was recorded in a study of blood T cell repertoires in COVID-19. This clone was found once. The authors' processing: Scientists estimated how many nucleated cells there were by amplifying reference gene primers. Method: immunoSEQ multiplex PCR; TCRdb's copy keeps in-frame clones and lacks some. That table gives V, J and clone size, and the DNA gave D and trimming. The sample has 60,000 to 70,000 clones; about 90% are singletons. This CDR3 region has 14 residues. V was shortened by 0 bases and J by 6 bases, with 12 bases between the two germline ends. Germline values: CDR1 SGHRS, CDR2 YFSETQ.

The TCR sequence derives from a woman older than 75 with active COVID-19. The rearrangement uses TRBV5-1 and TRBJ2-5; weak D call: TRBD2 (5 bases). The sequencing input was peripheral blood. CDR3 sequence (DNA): TGCGCCAGCAGCTTGGCCGGTTTCGGGAAGACCCAGTACTTC. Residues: CASSLAGFGKTQYF.